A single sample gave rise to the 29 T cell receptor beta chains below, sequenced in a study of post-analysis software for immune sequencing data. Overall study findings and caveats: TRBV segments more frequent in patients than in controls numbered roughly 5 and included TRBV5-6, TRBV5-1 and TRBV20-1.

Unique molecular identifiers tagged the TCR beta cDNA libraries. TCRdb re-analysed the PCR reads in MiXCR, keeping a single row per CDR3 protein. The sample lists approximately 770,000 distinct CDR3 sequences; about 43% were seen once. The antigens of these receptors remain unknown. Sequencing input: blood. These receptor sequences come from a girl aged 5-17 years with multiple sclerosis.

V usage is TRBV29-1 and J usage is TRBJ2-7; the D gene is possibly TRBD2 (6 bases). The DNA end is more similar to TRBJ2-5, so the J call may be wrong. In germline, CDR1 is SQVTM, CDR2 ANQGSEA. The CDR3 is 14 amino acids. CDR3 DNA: TGCAGCGGCCGGGAGCGGCCCGGACGAGAGACCCAGTACTTC. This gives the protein CSGRERPGRETQYF.

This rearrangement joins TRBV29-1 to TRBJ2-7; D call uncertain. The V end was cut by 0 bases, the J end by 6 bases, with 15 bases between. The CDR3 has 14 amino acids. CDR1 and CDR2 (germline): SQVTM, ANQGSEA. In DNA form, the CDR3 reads TGCAGCGTTGAAGATCGAGGCGAAGTCCCCGAGCAGTACTTC. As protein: CSVEDRGEVPEQYF.

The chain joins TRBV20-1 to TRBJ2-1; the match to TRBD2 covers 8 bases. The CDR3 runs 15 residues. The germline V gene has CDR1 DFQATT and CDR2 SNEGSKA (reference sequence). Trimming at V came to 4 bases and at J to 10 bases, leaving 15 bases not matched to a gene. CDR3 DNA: TGCAGTGCTAAACGTTCGGGACTAGTACTAAGCGAGCAGTTCTTC. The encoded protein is CSAKRSGLVLSEQFF.

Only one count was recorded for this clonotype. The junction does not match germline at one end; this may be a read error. The chain's CDR3 is CVSSSWVQGAPGYTF. The CDR3 nucleotides read TGTGTCAGCAGCTCGTGGGTACAGGGGGCGCCTGGCTACACCTTC. The rearrangement joins TRBV7-2 to TRBJ1-2; 9 nucleotides align to TRBD1. The CDR3 contains 15 residues. CDR1 is SGHTA and CDR2 is FQGNSA in the germline V gene.

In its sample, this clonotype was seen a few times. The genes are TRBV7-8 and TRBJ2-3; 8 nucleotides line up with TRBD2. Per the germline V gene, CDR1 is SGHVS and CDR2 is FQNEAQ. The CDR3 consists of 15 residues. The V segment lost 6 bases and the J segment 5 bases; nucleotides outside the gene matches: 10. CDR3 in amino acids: CASSPLAGSGDTQYF. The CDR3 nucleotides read TGTGCCAGCAGTCCCTTAGCGGGATCGGGAGATACGCAGTATTTT. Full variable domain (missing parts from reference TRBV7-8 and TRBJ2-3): GAGVSQSPRYKVAKRGQDVALRCDPISGHVSLFWYQQALGQGPEFLTYFQNEAQLDKSGLPSDRFFAERPEGSVSTLKIQRTQQEDSAVYLCASSPLAGSGDTQYFGPGTRLTVL.

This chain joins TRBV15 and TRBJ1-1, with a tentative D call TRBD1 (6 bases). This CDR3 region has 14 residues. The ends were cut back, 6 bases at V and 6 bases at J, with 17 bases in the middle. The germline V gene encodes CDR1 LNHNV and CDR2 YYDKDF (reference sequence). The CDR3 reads CATRRRSGDSEAFF. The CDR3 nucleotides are TGTGCCACCAGGCGAAGATCAGGGGACTCTGAAGCTTTCTTT.

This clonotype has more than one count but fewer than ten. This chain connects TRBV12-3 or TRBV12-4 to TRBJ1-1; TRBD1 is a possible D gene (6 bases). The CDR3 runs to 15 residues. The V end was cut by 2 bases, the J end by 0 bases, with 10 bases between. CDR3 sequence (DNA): TGTGCCAGCAGTTTAAGGGGGAGACTGAACACTGAAGCTTTCTTT. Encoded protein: CASSLRGRLNTEAFF.

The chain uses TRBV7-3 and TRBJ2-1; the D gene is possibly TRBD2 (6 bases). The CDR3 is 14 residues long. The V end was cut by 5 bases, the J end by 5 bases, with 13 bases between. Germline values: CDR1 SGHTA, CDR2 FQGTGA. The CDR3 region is CASSPSGQDNEQFF. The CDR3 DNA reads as TGTGCCAGCAGCCCCAGCGGGCAGGACAATGAGCAGTTCTTC.

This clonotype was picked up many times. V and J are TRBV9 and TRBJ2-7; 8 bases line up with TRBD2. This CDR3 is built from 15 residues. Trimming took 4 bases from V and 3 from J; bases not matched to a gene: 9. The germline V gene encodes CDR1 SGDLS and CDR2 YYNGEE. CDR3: CASSPAGLGGYEQYF. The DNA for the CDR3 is TGTGCCAGCAGCCCAGCGGGACTAGGGGGCTACGAGCAGTACTTC.

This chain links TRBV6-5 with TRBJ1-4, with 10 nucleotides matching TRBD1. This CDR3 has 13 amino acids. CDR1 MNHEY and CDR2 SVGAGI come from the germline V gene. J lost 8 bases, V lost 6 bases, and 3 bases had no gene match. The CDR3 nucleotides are TGTGCCAGCAGAGGACAGGGGGGGGAAAAACTGTTTTTT. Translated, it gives CASRGQGGEKLFF.

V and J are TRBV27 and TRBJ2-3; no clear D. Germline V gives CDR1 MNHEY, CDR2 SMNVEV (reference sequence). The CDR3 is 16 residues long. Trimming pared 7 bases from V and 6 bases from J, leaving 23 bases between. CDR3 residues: CASNFAAPISSDTQYF. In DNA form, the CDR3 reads TGTGCCAGCAATTTTGCGGCTCCAATCTCGTCGGATACGCAGTATTTT.

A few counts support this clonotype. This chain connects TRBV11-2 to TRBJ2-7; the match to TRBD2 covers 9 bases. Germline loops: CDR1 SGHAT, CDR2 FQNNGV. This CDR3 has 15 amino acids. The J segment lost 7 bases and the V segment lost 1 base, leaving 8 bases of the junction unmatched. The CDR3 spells CASSLVGGRAQEQYF. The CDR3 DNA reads TGTGCCAGCAGCTTAGTTGGCGGGAGGGCCCAAGAGCAGTACTTC.

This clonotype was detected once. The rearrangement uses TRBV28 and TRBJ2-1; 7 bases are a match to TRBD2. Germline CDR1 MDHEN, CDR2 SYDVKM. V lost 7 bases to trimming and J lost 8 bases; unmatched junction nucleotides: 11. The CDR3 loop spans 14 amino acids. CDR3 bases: TGTGCCAGCACGCGGCTAGCGGTACCGGATGAGCAGTTCTTC. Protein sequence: CASTRLAVPDEQFF.

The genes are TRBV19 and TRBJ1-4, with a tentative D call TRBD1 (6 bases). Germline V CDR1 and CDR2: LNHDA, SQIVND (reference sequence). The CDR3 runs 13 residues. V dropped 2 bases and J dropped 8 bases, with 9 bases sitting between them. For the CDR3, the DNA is TGTGCCAGTAGTATAAGGACAGAAGAAAAACTGTTTTTT. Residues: CASSIRTEEKLFF.

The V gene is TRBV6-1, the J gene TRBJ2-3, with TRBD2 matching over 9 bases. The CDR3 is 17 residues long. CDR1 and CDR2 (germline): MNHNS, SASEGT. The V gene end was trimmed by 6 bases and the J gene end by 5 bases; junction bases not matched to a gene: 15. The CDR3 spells CASSPPAIAGAGDTQYF. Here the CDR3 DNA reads TGTGCCAGCAGCCCCCCCGCGATAGCGGGAGCGGGAGATACGCAGTATTTT.

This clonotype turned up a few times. CDR3 nucleotides: TGTGCCATCAGTGAGTCGACAGGGCTGGGTGGGGCCAACGTCCTGACTTTC. It translates to CAISESTGLGGANVLTF. The chain is built from TRBV10-3 and TRBJ2-6; TRBD1 matches 7 bases. The CDR3 runs 17 residues. The V segment lost 0 bases and the J segment 3 bases; nucleotides outside the gene matches: 5. Looked up from germline, CDR1 is ENHRY and CDR2 is SYGVKD.

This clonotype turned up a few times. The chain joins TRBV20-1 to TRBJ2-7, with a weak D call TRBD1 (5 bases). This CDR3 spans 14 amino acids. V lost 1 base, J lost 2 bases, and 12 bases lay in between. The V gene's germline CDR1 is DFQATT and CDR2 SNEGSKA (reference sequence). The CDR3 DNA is TGCAGTGCTAGAGCGGAAGGGGCGACCTACGAGCAGTACTTC. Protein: CSARAEGATYEQYF.

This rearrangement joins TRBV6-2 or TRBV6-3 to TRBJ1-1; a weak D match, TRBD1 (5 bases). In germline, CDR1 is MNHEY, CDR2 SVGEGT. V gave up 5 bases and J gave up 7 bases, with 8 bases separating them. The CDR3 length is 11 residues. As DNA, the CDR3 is TGTGCCAGCAGTGCCGGGGGTGAAGCTTTCTTT. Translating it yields CASSAGGEAFF.

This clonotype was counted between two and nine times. In DNA, the CDR3 is TGTGCCAGCAGCTTAGATGGAGCCGTAAATGAGCAGTTCTTC. It is translated as CASSLDGAVNEQFF. This rearrangement joins TRBV7-2 to TRBJ2-1; D not certain. Trimming left V 1 base short and J 7 bases short, with 11 bases between. The CDR3 sequence is 14 residues long. Per the germline V gene, CDR1 is SGHTA and CDR2 is FQGNSA. The full variable domain, in which reference TRBV7-2 and TRBJ2-1 provide the parts outside the CDR3, is GAGVSQSPSNKVTEKGKDVELRCDPISGHTALYWYRQSLGQGLEFLIYFQGNSAPDKSGLPSDRFSAERTGGSVSTLTIQRTQQEDSAVYLCASSLDGAVNEQFFGPGTRLTVL.

The chain's CDR3 is CASHTSGQPEAFF. CDR3 DNA: TGTGCCAGCCATACCTCCGGACAGCCCGAAGCTTTCTTT. The V call is TRBV6-5, the J call TRBJ1-1; tentative D call: TRBD1 (6 bases). The CDR3 loop spans 13 amino acids. The germline V gene encodes CDR1 MNHEY and CDR2 SVGAGI. V was pared by 8 bases and J by 8 bases, with 18 bases between.

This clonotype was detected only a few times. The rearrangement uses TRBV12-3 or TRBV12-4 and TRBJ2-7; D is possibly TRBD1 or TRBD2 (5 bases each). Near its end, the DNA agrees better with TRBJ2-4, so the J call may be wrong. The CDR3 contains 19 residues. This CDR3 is CASSLDTWWEPGQRGIQYF. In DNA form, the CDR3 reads TGTGCCAGCAGTTTAGACACCTGGTGGGAGCCTGGGCAAAGGGGCATTCAGTACTTC.

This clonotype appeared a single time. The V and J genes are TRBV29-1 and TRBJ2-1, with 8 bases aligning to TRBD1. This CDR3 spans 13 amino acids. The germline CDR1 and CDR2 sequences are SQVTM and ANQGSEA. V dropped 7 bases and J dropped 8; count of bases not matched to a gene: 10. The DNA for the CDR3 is TGCAGCGCGCGGACAGGGCTAGGAGATGAGCAGTTCTTC. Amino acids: CSARTGLGDEQFF.

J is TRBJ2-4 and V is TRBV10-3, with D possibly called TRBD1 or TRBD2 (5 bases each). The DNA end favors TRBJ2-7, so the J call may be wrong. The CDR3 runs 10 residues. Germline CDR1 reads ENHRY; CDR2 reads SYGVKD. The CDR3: CAIRGDEQYF. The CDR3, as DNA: TGTGCCATCAGGGGGGACGAGCAGTACTTC.

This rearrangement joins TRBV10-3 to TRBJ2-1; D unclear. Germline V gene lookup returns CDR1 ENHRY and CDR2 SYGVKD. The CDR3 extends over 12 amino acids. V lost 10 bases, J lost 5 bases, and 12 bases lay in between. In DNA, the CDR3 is TGTGCCACGGCTGGGGATAACAATGAGCAGTTCTTC. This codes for CATAGDNNEQFF.

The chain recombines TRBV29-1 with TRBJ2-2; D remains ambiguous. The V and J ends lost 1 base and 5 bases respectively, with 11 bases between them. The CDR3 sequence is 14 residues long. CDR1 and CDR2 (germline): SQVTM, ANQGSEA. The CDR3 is CSVEASPSTGELFF. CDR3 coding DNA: TGCAGCGTTGAAGCTAGTCCCTCGACCGGGGAGCTGTTTTTT.

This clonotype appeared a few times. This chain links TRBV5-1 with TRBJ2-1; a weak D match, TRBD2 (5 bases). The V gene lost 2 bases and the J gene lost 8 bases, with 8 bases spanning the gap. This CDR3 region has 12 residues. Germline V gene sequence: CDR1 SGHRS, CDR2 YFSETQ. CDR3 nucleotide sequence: TGCGCCAGCAGCTTTAGCGTCGATGAGCAGTTCTTC. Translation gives CASSFSVDEQFF.

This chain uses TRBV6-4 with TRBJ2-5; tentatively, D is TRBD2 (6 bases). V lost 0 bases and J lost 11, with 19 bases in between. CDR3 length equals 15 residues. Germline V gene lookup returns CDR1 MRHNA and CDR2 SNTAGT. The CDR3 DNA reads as TGTGCCAGCAGTGACTCCGTAGCGGAACCTAATGAGCAGTACTTC. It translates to CASSDSVAEPNEQYF.

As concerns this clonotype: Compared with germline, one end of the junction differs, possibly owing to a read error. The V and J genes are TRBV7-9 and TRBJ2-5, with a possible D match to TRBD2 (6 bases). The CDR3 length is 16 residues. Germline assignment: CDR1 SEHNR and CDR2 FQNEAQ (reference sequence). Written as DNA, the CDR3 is TGTGCCAGCAGCTCTTGGGACTTGCCCAGTCAAGAGGCCCAGTACTTC. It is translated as CASSSWDLPSQEAQYF.

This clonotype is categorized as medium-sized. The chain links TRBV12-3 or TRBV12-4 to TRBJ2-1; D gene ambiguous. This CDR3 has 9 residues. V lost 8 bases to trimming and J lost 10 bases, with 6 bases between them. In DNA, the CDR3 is TGTGCCAGCGGCTCAGAGCAGTTCTTC. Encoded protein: CASGSEQFF.